The 28 T cell receptor beta chains below come from one sample, sequenced in a study of type 1 regulatory T cells. Their antigens remain unidentified. TCRdb used MiXCR to reprocess the reads, holding one entry per CDR3 protein. The repertoire includes 20,000 or so distinct CDR3 sequences, around half of them detected once, and 4.8% sits in the top ten. Sequencing used cultured T cells, either the whole culture or a sorted T cell fraction (not recorded which). These receptor sequences come from a human donor in good health.

This clonotype was observed a handful of times. The chain links TRBV7-2 to TRBJ2-7; 12 bases map to TRBD2. CDR1 SGHTA and CDR2 FQGNSA come from the germline V gene. This CDR3 is built from 15 residues. V was pared by 5 bases and J by 2 bases, with 4 bases of the junction left unmatched. The CDR3: CASSPLAGGAYEQYF. The CDR3 coding sequence is TGTGCCAGCAGCCCACTAGCGGGGGGCGCCTACGAGCAGTACTTC.

This clonotype was seen only a few times. The gene calls are TRBV12-3 or TRBV12-4 and TRBJ1-1; possibly TRBD1 for D (5 bases). CDR3 length: 16 amino acids. The V and J ends lost 6 bases and 1 base respectively, with 18 bases between them. The CDR3 DNA follows: TGTGCCAGCAGCCCGGGTTGGGGGAGGGCGAACACTGAAGCTTTCTTT. Translated, it gives CASSPGWGRANTEAFF.

This clonotype was observed a handful of times. J is TRBJ1-1 and V is TRBV10-3, with a possible D match to TRBD1 (5 bases). Trimming removed 4 bases at V and 1 base at J, with 7 bases between. Germline CDR1 and CDR2: ENHRY and SYGVKD. CDR3 length: 13 residues. The CDR3 nucleotides read TGTGCCATCAGTGGGACACCGAACACTGAAGCTTTCTTT. Translating gives CAISGTPNTEAFF.

This clonotype is categorized as medium-sized. The genes are TRBV6-6 and TRBJ1-6, with TRBD1 identical over 11 bases. The CDR3 is made up of 14 amino acids. The germline V gene encodes CDR1 MNHNY and CDR2 SVGAGI (reference sequence). V shed 6 bases and J 9 bases; nucleotides not matched to a gene: 4. This chain's CDR3 is CASSRDRGFSPLHF. CDR3 DNA sequence: TGTGCCAGCAGCCGGGACAGGGGGTTTTCACCCCTCCACTTT.

V and J are TRBV5-4 and TRBJ2-3, with D perhaps matching TRBD2 (6 bases). V shed 5 bases and J shed 2 bases, with 12 bases lying between them. Germline CDR1 reads SGHNT; CDR2 reads YYREEE (reference sequence). The length of the CDR3 is 14 residues. The CDR3 DNA reads TGTGCCAGCAGGCCGGGCGGGATCACAGATACGCAGTATTTT. This sequence encodes CASRPGGITDTQYF.

This clonotype was detected ten times or more. This chain joins TRBV6-1 and TRBJ2-1; TRBD2 matches 7 bases. V dropped 2 bases and J dropped 4; count of bases not matched to a gene: 11. Germline lookup yields CDR1 MNHNS and CDR2 SASEGT. This CDR3 is 17 amino acids long. The CDR3 sequence is CASSELYGTTIYNEQFF. The CDR3 region has the DNA TGTGCCAGCAGTGAACTGTATGGGACTACAATATACAATGAGCAGTTCTTC.

This clonotype was counted many times. This rearrangement joins TRBV6-2 or TRBV6-3 to TRBJ1-1; 7 bases line up with TRBD1. The CDR3 spans 13 residues. Germline trimming cut 2 bases from V and 6 bases from J; bases unmatched to any gene: 3. Germline CDR1 reads MNHEY; CDR2 reads SVGEGT. Here the CDR3 DNA reads TGTGCCAGCAGTTACACAGGGGCCCCTGAAGCTTTCTTT. Its translation: CASSYTGAPEAFF.

To note about this clonotype: This may arise from a read error, as a much more abundant clone is one base away. This chain uses TRBV6-5 with TRBJ1-5; 7 bases are a match to TRBD1. Looked up from germline, CDR1 is MNHEY and CDR2 is SVGAGI. CDR3 size: 16 residues. CDR3 residues: CASSETGLWSNQPRHF. CDR3 coding DNA: TGTGCCAGCAGCGAGACAGGGCTCTGGAGCAATCAGCCCCGGCATTTT.

This sequence joins TRBV30 and TRBJ2-1; TRBD2 matches 10 bases. The CDR3 covers 15 residues. The V and J ends lost 0 bases and 1 base, in that order; junction bases with no gene match: 0. Germline CDR1 GTSNPN, CDR2 SVGIG (reference sequence). In nucleotides, the CDR3 is TGTGCCTGGAGTGTACTAGCGGGGTCCTACAATGAGCAGTTCTTC. Translation gives CAWSVLAGSYNEQFF.

This clonotype was seen more than once but under ten times. The J gene is TRBJ1-1, the V gene TRBV29-1, with 7 bases aligning to TRBD1. The CDR3 consists of 13 residues. V lost 7 bases and J lost 1; bases outside the gene matches: 6. Per the germline V gene, CDR1 is SQVTM and CDR2 is ANQGSEA. CDR3 loop: CSGETGWNTEAFF. CDR3 bases: TGCAGCGGTGAGACAGGGTGGAACACTGAAGCTTTCTTT.

A note on this clonotype: The conserved phenylalanine or tryptophan is not found at the CDR3 terminus, so this likely reflects a read error. The chain carries TRBV10-3 and TRBJ1-2; 11 bases fit TRBD1. CDR1 ENHRY and CDR2 SYGVKD come from the germline V gene. The length of the CDR3 is 14 residues. The J segment lost 8 bases and the V segment lost 4 bases, leaving 6 bases of the junction unmatched. CDR3 sequence reads: CAISGGQGARGYTS. The CDR3 DNA reads as TGTGCCATCAGTGGCGGACAGGGGGCGAGGGGCTACACCTCC.

V is TRBV6-5 and J is TRBJ2-1; 9 bases agree with TRBD2. Germline V gives CDR1 MNHEY, CDR2 SVGAGI. This CDR3 is 16 amino acids long. V dropped 0 bases and J dropped 9; count of bases not matched to a gene: 9. CDR3 coding DNA: TGTGCCAGCAGTTACTCGGGGACTAGCAGTCCTGTTGAGCAGTTCTTC. Translated, it gives CASSYSGTSSPVEQFF.

This chain links TRBV11-3 with TRBJ2-7; D unclear. The V and J ends lost 4 bases and 2 bases respectively, with 9 bases between them. Germline CDR1 reads SGHNT; CDR2 reads YENEEA. The CDR3 spans 13 residues. The CDR3 loop reads CASSYGEPYEQYF. As DNA, the CDR3 is TGTGCCAGCAGCTATGGGGAACCCTACGAGCAGTACTTC. Based on the CDR3 plus reference TRBV11-3 and TRBJ2-7, the full variable domain is EAGVVQSPRYKIIEKKQPVAFWCNPISGHNTLYWYLQNLGQGPELLIRYENEEAVDDSQLPKDRFSAERLKGVDSTLKIQPAELGDSAVYLCASSYGEPYEQYFGPGTRLTVT.

This clonotype was detected ten times or more. V gene TRBV6-6 combines with J gene TRBJ2-7; D is perhaps TRBD1 or TRBD2 (6 bases each). The CDR3 runs 15 residues. Germline loops: CDR1 MNHNY, CDR2 SVGAGI (reference sequence). Trimming took 2 bases from V and 5 from J, leaving 16 bases between them. The CDR3 protein is CASSYGGTGANEQYF. DNA for the CDR3: TGTGCCAGCAGTTACGGGGGGACGGGGGCCAACGAGCAGTACTTC.

The chain links TRBV20-1 to TRBJ2-7; D uncertain. Trimming cost V 6 bases and J 2 bases, with 14 bases left between them. The germline CDR1 and CDR2 sequences are DFQATT and SNEGSKA (reference sequence). The CDR3 is made up of 13 amino acids. CDR3 sequence: CSATSDPTYEQYF. The DNA of the CDR3 is TGCAGTGCCACCTCGGACCCAACCTACGAGCAGTACTTC.

As concerns this clonotype: Just one base apart from a much larger clone, this may be a read error. This rearrangement joins TRBV7-2 to TRBJ1-1; D is possibly TRBD1 (6 bases). CDR3 length: 13 amino acids. Looked up from germline, CDR1 is SGHTA and CDR2 is FQGNSA. CDR3 amino acids: CASSLRGDTEDFF. CDR3 nucleotides: TGTGCCAGCAGCTTGAGGGGGGACACTGAAGATTTCTTT.

By its share, this clonotype is medium-sized. For the CDR3, the DNA is TGTGCCAGCAGTTACTTCAGGGGGCGGAACACTGAAGCTTTCTTT. This encodes CASSYFRGRNTEAFF. The genes are TRBV6-5 and TRBJ1-1, with 8 bases matching TRBD1. The junction had 2 bases not matched to a gene; V was cut back by 1 base and J by 1 base. CDR1 is MNHEY, CDR2 SVGAGI, per germline. This CDR3 is 15 amino acids long.

The J gene is TRBJ1-3, the V gene TRBV3-1, with 8 bases aligning to TRBD1. This CDR3 is built from 15 residues. The germline V gene encodes CDR1 LGHDT and CDR2 YNNKEL (reference sequence). Unmatched junction bases numbered 4, after V lost 5 bases and J lost 1 base. DNA of the CDR3: TGTGCCAGCAGCGAGGACAGGGCGTCTGGAAACACCATATATTTT. Translating gives CASSEDRASGNTIYF. Filled out from reference TRBV3-1 and TRBJ1-3, the complete variable domain reads DTAVSQTPKYLVTQMGNDKSIKCEQNLGHDTMYWYKQDSKKFLKIMFSYNNKELIINETVPNRFSPKSPDKAHLNLHINSLELGDSAVYFCASSEDRASGNTIYFGEGSWLTVV.

V gene TRBV20-1 combines with J gene TRBJ2-7, with a tentative D call TRBD1 (6 bases). This CDR3 has 11 residues. From germline, CDR1 is DFQATT and CDR2 SNEGSKA (reference sequence). Trimming removed 3 bases from V and 5 bases from J, with 8 bases in between. This CDR3 reads CSASGGHEQYF. The CDR3 coding sequence is TGCAGTGCTAGTGGGGGCCACGAGCAGTACTTC.

This chain connects TRBV20-1 to TRBJ2-2; D perhaps matches TRBD2 (5 bases). V shed 6 bases and J shed 7 bases, with 12 bases lying between them. CDR3 length: 12 amino acids. Germline V gene sequence: CDR1 DFQATT, CDR2 SNEGSKA (reference sequence). The CDR3 coding sequence is TGCAGTGCAGGGCGGGTACGCGGGGAGCTGTTTTTT. Its translation: CSAGRVRGELFF.

The rearrangement uses TRBV19 and TRBJ2-5; a possible D gene is TRBD1 (6 bases). V was shortened by 8 bases and J by 7 bases, with 26 bases between the two germline ends. Germline V gene sequence: CDR1 LNHDA, CDR2 SQIVND (reference sequence). The CDR3 contains 16 residues. The CDR3 region has the DNA TGTGCCAGTCGTAGAACCGAAACAGGGCCCGCCGGGACCCAGTACTTC. It specifies CASRRTETGPAGTQYF. The whole variable domain, filled in from reference TRBV19 and TRBJ2-5, reads DGGITQSPKYLFRKEGQNVTLSCEQNLNHDAMYWYRQDPGQGLRLIYYSQIVNDFQKGDIAEGYSVSREKKESFPLTVTSAQKNPTAFYLCASRRTETGPAGTQYFGPGTRLLVL.

This clonotype has a handful of counts. The gene calls are TRBV5-1 and TRBJ2-2; D not resolved. Germline values: CDR1 SGHRS, CDR2 YFSETQ. The CDR3 is 14 residues long. V dropped 5 bases and J dropped 4 bases, with 12 bases sitting between them. The CDR3 nucleotides read TGCGCCAGCAGTATAGGGCTCGCCACCGGGGAGCTGTTTTTT. This sequence encodes CASSIGLATGELFF.

Comment on this clonotype: It may be a read error: a sequence one base away is much more abundant. The rearrangement links TRBV29-1 to TRBJ2-2; a weak D match, TRBD1 (5 bases). CDR3 length equals 13 residues. Germline V gene sequence: CDR1 SQVTM, CDR2 ANQGSEA. The chain's CDR3 is CSASGSNTRELFF. As DNA, the CDR3 is TGCAGCGCATCAGGGTCGAACACCAGGGAGCTGTTTTTT.

This chain uses TRBV5-1 with TRBJ2-3; 7 bases match TRBD1. The trim removed 4 bases at V and 1 base at J, leaving 3 bases unmatched. From germline, CDR1 is SGHRS and CDR2 YFSETQ. The CDR3 is 14 amino acids. CDR3 sequence: CASSRDRGTDTQYF. The CDR3 DNA reads TGCGCCAGCAGCAGGGACAGAGGCACAGATACGCAGTATTTT.

This clonotype was seen a few times. Compared with germline, one end of the junction differs, possibly owing to a read error. The J gene is TRBJ1-1, the V gene TRBV5-4; D is unresolved. CDR1 is SGHNT and CDR2 is YYREEE in the germline V gene (reference sequence). CDR3 length equals 15 residues. The CDR3 region is CASSLLGKGTTEAFF. The DNA of the CDR3 is TGTGCCAGTAGCTTGCTTGGGAAGGGAACCACTGAAGCTTTCTTT. Full variable domain (missing parts from reference TRBV5-4 and TRBJ1-1): ETGVTQSPTHLIKTRGQQVTLRCSSQSGHNTVSWYQQALGQGPQFIFQYYREEENGRGNFPPRFSGLQFPNYSSELNVNALELDDSALYLCASSLLGKGTTEAFFGQGTRLTVV.

This chain joins TRBV6-2 or TRBV6-3 and TRBJ2-3; no reliable D call. The CDR3 consists of 14 residues. Per the germline V gene, CDR1 is MNHEY and CDR2 is SVGEGT. The germline V and J ends were trimmed by 2 bases and 0 bases, with 6 bases remaining between them. For the CDR3, the DNA is TGTGCCAGCAGTTACCAGCTCAGCACAGATACGCAGTATTTT. Translated: CASSYQLSTDTQYF.

The chain uses TRBV4-2 and TRBJ1-5; D gene unclear. Trimming removed 4 bases from V and 2 bases from J, with 12 bases in between. This CDR3 contains 15 residues. CDR1 LGHNA and CDR2 YNFKEQ come from the germline V gene. This chain's CDR3 is CASSREGNGNQPQHF. CDR3 nucleotide sequence: TGTGCCAGCAGCCGAGAGGGTAATGGCAATCAGCCCCAGCATTTT.

V usage is TRBV6-1 and J usage is TRBJ1-2; D remains unclear. The germline V gene has CDR1 MNHNS and CDR2 SASEGT. Deletions cut 1 base from V and 4 bases from J, with 10 bases between. CDR3 length: 14 residues. As DNA, the CDR3 is TGTGCCAGCAGTGAAGATAACAGAAGCTATGGCTACACCTTC. Translating gives CASSEDNRSYGYTF.